The 5 T cell receptor beta chains below were found in one sample sequenced in a study of CD8+CD57+ T cells in acquired aplastic anemia. It was genomic DNA that served as the template for profiling TCR beta VDJ and CDR3. A single record per CDR3 protein comes from TCRdb applying MiXCR to the reads. The sample yields some 170,000 distinct CDR3 sequences, around 63% seen once. All sequencing subjects had displayed CD8+CD57+ cell expansion on flow cytometry. Material: sorted CD4+, CD8+, or CD8+CD57+ T cells (not recorded which) from PBMCs. Receptors originate from a human donor with aplastic anemia.

This rearrangement joins TRBV11-2 to TRBJ1-4; TRBD1 agrees at 7 bases. This CDR3 spans 14 amino acids. The junction had 1 base not matched to a gene; V was cut back by 3 bases and J by 3 bases. Looked up from germline, CDR1 is SGHAT and CDR2 is FQNNGV. CDR3 in amino acids: CASSLTGPNEKLFF. CDR3 in DNA: TGTGCCAGCAGCTTGACAGGGCCTAATGAAAAACTGTTTTTT.

Points on this clonotype: Since a much larger clone is just one base distant, this may be a read error. The chain uses TRBV5-1 and TRBJ1-3, with 7 positions matching TRBD1. The CDR3 is made up of 17 amino acids. CDR1 is SGHRS and CDR2 is YFSETQ in the germline V gene. The CDR3 loop is CASSPLGQEHPTNTTYF. CDR3 nucleotides: TGCGCCAGCAGCCCCCTTGGACAGGAACACCCCACAAACACCACATATTTT.

The rearrangement joins TRBV20-1 to TRBJ2-3; D ambiguous. V lost 7 bases, J lost 2 bases, and 13 bases lay in between. The length of the CDR3 is 13 residues. Germline V CDR1 and CDR2: DFQATT, SNEGSKA (reference sequence). CDR3 amino acids: CSVRPQYTDTQYF. In DNA form, the CDR3 reads TGCAGTGTCAGACCCCAATACACAGATACGCAGTATTTT.

The chain couples TRBV7-9 to TRBJ1-6; D remains ambiguous. From germline, CDR1 is SEHNR and CDR2 FQNEAQ (reference sequence). V lost 5 bases to trimming and J lost 14 bases, with 22 bases between them. The CDR3 contains 15 residues. CDR3 sequence: CASSTNLDRNRALHF. The CDR3 region has the DNA TGTGCCAGCAGCACCAATCTTGACCGCAATCGGGCCCTCCACTTT.

This clonotype was detected only a few times. The chain combines TRBV24-1 with TRBJ2-3, with D maybe TRBD2 (6 bases). CDR1 and CDR2 (germline): KGHDR, SFDVKD. Between the trimmed V and J ends, which lost 3 bases and 1 base, there was a span of 7 bases. The CDR3 is 14 amino acids. Here the CDR3 reads CATSDSGRTDTQYF. In DNA, the CDR3 is TGTGCCACCAGTGATAGCGGGCGCACAGATACGCAGTATTTT.